This passage covers 26 T cell receptor beta chains from one sample sequenced in a study of blood T cells in healthy people across ages. A J-beta primer mix and a sample-barcoded 5' primer were used in a second PCR of roughly 7 to 12 cycles. Using its own MiXCR run on the 5' RACE reads, TCRdb lists one record per CDR3 protein. The sample comprises roughly 1.9 million distinct CDR3 sequences, roughly two fifths of which are singletons, and roughly 23% rests with the top ten. The specimen sequenced was blood. All receptors come from a human donor in good health.

This clonotype was recorded a few times. The rearrangement links TRBV25-1 to TRBJ1-2; 9 positions agree with TRBD1. V trimming: 6 bases; J trimming: 13 bases; junction bases outside the gene matches: 6. The CDR3 sequence is 11 residues long. The V gene's germline CDR1 is MGHDK and CDR2 SYGVNS. The CDR3 region has the DNA TGTGCCAGCAGGGGACAGGGACTCTCCACCTTC. It encodes CASRGQGLSTF.

This chain links TRBV7-9 with TRBJ1-5; D not certain. V was clipped by 1 base and J by 6 bases, with 16 bases between them. CDR3 size: 16 residues. Germline V CDR1 and CDR2: SEHNR, FQNEAQ (reference sequence). The CDR3 DNA reads as TGTGCCAGCAGCTTAGTTTGGGCAGTAGTGAGTCAGCCCCAGCATTTT. This encodes CASSLVWAVVSQPQHF.

V and J are TRBV6-6 and TRBJ2-7, with 14 bases lining up with TRBD2. With 5 bases clipped from V and 3 bases from J, the junction kept 6 bases outside the gene matches. Germline CDR1 MNHNY, CDR2 SVGAGI (reference sequence). There are 16 residues in the CDR3. The CDR3 loop is CASSQAGTSGGYEQYF. The CDR3 nucleotides read TGTGCCAGCAGTCAAGCCGGGACTAGCGGGGGCTACGAGCAGTACTTC.

This clonotype turned up a few times. V gene TRBV7-6 combines with J gene TRBJ1-2; D is unclear. The length of the CDR3 is 15 residues. V lost 1 base and J 1 base, leaving 10 bases between the germline ends. The V gene's germline CDR1 is SGHVS and CDR2 FNYEAQ. The DNA for the CDR3 is TGTGCCAGCAGCTTAGGGCCCAGCGATAACTATGGCTACACCTTC. Translated, it gives CASSLGPSDNYGYTF.

This clonotype was detected a few times. This chain connects TRBV7-8 to TRBJ2-1; D call uncertain. This CDR3 is 14 amino acids long. CDR1 is SGHVS, CDR2 FQNEAQ, per germline. V lost 6 bases to trimming and J lost 3 bases, with 12 bases between them. CDR3 in amino acids: CASRGWNSYNEQFF. Here the CDR3 DNA reads TGTGCCAGCAGGGGATGGAACAGCTACAATGAGCAGTTCTTC.

V usage is TRBV20-1 and J usage is TRBJ1-5; TRBD1 matches at 8 bases. The germline CDR1 and CDR2 sequences are DFQATT and SNEGSKA (reference sequence). The V segment lost 4 bases and the J segment 5 bases; nucleotides outside the gene matches: 10. The CDR3 loop spans 15 amino acids. The DNA of the CDR3 is TGCAGTGCTACACTATACTCAGGGGGCGATCAGCCCCAGCATTTT. Amino acids: CSATLYSGGDQPQHF.

This chain joins TRBV7-2 and TRBJ1-1; D may be TRBD1 (5 bases). There are 14 residues in the CDR3. Trimming removed 1 base at V and 5 bases at J, with 11 bases between. CDR1 is SGHTA and CDR2 is FQGNSA in the germline V gene. As DNA, the CDR3 is TGTGCCAGCAGCTTAGAATGGGGGTTAACTGAAGCTTTCTTT. Translation gives CASSLEWGLTEAFF.

The V call is TRBV7-9, the J call TRBJ2-1; 10 bases align to TRBD2. The J segment lost 7 bases and the V segment lost 5 bases, leaving 11 bases of the junction unmatched. The CDR3 runs to 16 residues. In germline, CDR1 is SEHNR, CDR2 FQNEAQ (reference sequence). The CDR3 DNA follows: TGTGCCAGCAGCCCTGGACTAGCGGCTTTCTATAATGAGCAGTTCTTC. As protein: CASSPGLAAFYNEQFF.

The V call is TRBV10-3, the J call TRBJ2-1; D is possibly TRBD1 (6 bases). The CDR3 length is 15 residues. V was shortened by 4 bases and J by 7 bases, with 17 bases between the two germline ends. The germline CDR1 and CDR2 sequences are ENHRY and SYGVKD. CDR3 in amino acids: CAISGRGKVVNEQFF. The DNA for the CDR3 is TGTGCCATCAGTGGCAGGGGCAAAGTAGTAAATGAGCAGTTCTTC.

This chain uses TRBV29-1 with TRBJ2-1, with TRBD2 identical over 9 bases. V was clipped by 0 bases and J by 1 base; unmatched bases: 4. The CDR3 totals 16 residues. Germline assignment: CDR1 SQVTM and CDR2 ANQGSEA. This CDR3 reads CSVEDPSGGSYNEQFF. The DNA of the CDR3 is TGCAGCGTTGAAGACCCGAGCGGGGGGTCCTACAATGAGCAGTTCTTC.

This clonotype was counted only a few times. V and J are TRBV7-2 and TRBJ2-7, with 11 bases matching TRBD1. Germline loops: CDR1 SGHTA, CDR2 FQGNSA. V gave up 0 bases and J gave up 3 bases; unmatched junction bases: 4. The CDR3 totals 16 residues. The CDR3 loop is CASSLAGTGGYYEQYF. CDR3 DNA: TGTGCCAGCAGCTTAGCGGGGACAGGGGGTTACTACGAGCAGTACTTC.

This clonotype appeared a few times. The V and J genes are TRBV7-8 and TRBJ1-2, with 8 bases identical to TRBD1. Trimming cost V 5 bases and J 3 bases; bases outside gene matches: 5. CDR3 length: 14 amino acids. Germline assignment: CDR1 SGHVS and CDR2 FQNEAQ. The DNA for the CDR3 is TGTGCCAGCAGCGCGGGACAGGAGTACTATGGCTACACCTTC. It is translated as CASSAGQEYYGYTF.

There are a few counts of this clonotype. The chain joins TRBV7-6 to TRBJ2-4; TRBD1 is a possible D gene (6 bases). The germline V and J ends were trimmed by 6 bases and 1 base, with 13 bases remaining between them. This CDR3 has 15 amino acids. Germline V CDR1 and CDR2: SGHVS, FNYEAQ. The CDR3 bases are TGTGCCAGCAGTTTGGACAGAATGGCCAAAAACATTCAGTACTTC. It is translated as CASSLDRMAKNIQYF.

This clonotype has more than one count but fewer than ten. The gene calls are TRBV7-2 and TRBJ2-3; 9 nucleotides agree with TRBD2. Trimming cost V 8 bases and J 5 bases; bases outside gene matches: 17. The CDR3 covers 17 residues. CDR1 is SGHTA and CDR2 is FQGNSA in the germline V gene. This CDR3 is CASQLRLAALSQDTQYF. The CDR3 DNA follows: TGTGCCAGCCAGCTCAGACTAGCGGCCCTGAGCCAAGATACGCAGTATTTT.

The genes are TRBV7-8 and TRBJ2-1; 7 nucleotides agree with TRBD2. Trimming at V came to 5 bases and at J to 1 base, leaving 11 bases not matched to a gene. Germline loops: CDR1 SGHVS, CDR2 FQNEAQ. CDR3 length equals 17 residues. This CDR3 is CASSPGRAGESYNEQFF. CDR3 DNA sequence: TGTGCCAGCAGCCCCGGTAGGGCGGGGGAATCCTACAATGAGCAGTTCTTC. Full variable domain (rest looked up from reference TRBV7-8 and TRBJ2-1): GAGVSQSPRYKVAKRGQDVALRCDPISGHVSLFWYQQALGQGPEFLTYFQNEAQLDKSGLPSDRFFAERPEGSVSTLKIQRTQQEDSAVYLCASSPGRAGESYNEQFFGPGTRLTVL.

The chain recombines TRBV20-1 with TRBJ1-1, with 8 bases matching TRBD1. The ends lost 6 bases at V and 1 base at J; junction bases unmatched: 7. Germline CDR1 and CDR2: DFQATT and SNEGSKA (reference sequence). The CDR3 loop spans 14 amino acids. This chain's CDR3 is CSASVRGRNTEAFF. CDR3 coding DNA: TGCAGTGCCTCGGTCAGGGGGCGGAACACTGAAGCTTTCTTT.

This chain joins TRBV7-2 and TRBJ1-2; D possibly corresponds to TRBD1 (5 bases). Per germline, CDR1 SGHTA and CDR2 FQGNSA. V lost 3 bases and J lost 4, with 15 bases in between. The CDR3 consists of 15 residues. The CDR3 here is CASSFIRDSRYGYTF. The CDR3 coding sequence is TGTGCCAGCAGCTTCATCCGCGACAGTCGCTATGGCTACACCTTC.

V is TRBV7-2 and J is TRBJ2-6, with D possibly TRBD2 on 5 matching bases. The germline CDR1 and CDR2 sequences are SGHTA and FQGNSA. V lost 1 base to trimming and J lost 2 bases, with 12 bases between them. The CDR3 length is 17 residues. This chain's CDR3 is CASSLVRGITGANVLTF. The CDR3 region has the DNA TGTGCCAGCAGCTTAGTTCGGGGAATCACTGGGGCCAACGTCCTGACTTTC.

V and J are TRBV5-1 and TRBJ2-1; D is uncertain. Germline V CDR1 and CDR2: SGHRS, YFSETQ. This CDR3 spans 16 amino acids. With 3 bases removed from V and 8 bases from J, the gap between germline ends came to 21 bases. The CDR3 reads CASSSQRNGAGDEQFF. CDR3 DNA sequence: TGCGCCAGCAGCTCGCAAAGAAACGGTGCTGGGGATGAGCAGTTCTTC.

This clonotype was observed at least ten times. V and J are TRBV5-1 and TRBJ1-1, with 9 bases aligning to TRBD1. Germline assignment: CDR1 SGHRS and CDR2 YFSETQ. J gave up 1 base and V 3 bases, and 1 base lay outside the gene matches. This CDR3 contains 14 residues. The DNA of the CDR3 is TGCGCCAGCAGCTCGGGACAGGGGAACACTGAAGCTTTCTTT. Its protein product is CASSSGQGNTEAFF.

This chain links TRBV7-2 with TRBJ1-2; no firm D call. The CDR3 has 13 amino acids. CDR1 and CDR2 from the germline V gene are SGHTA and FQGNSA. Trimming took 2 bases from V and 9 from J, leaving 13 bases between them. The CDR3 sequence is CASSLYAEVSYTF. The CDR3 DNA reads as TGTGCCAGCAGCTTATACGCGGAAGTCAGCTACACCTTC.

This sequence joins TRBV24-1 and TRBJ2-3, with D perhaps TRBD1 (6 bases). This CDR3 has 16 residues. The V end lost 7 bases, the J end lost 0 bases, and 16 bases lay between the germline ends. The germline gives CDR1 KGHDR, CDR2 SFDVKD. CDR3 sequence (DNA): TGTGCCACCAGCTCCGGTTGGCAGGGGAGCACAGATACGCAGTATTTT. Amino acid sequence: CATSSGWQGSTDTQYF.

A remark on this clonotype: Being one base from a much bigger clone, this may be a read error. J is TRBJ2-7 and V is TRBV29-1, with 9 bases aligning to TRBD1. CDR1 SQVTM and CDR2 ANQGSEA come from the germline V gene. The CDR3 length is 14 residues. The CDR3 DNA sequence: TGCGGCGTTGACACCGGGACAGGGAACTACGAGCAGTACTTC. Translating it yields CGVDTGTGNYEQYF.

V and J are TRBV20-1 and TRBJ2-4, with 8 bases identical to TRBD1. The CDR3 spans 16 residues. Germline V CDR1 and CDR2: DFQATT, SNEGSKA (reference sequence). Germline trimming cut 6 bases from V and 15 bases from J; bases unmatched to any gene: 25. The chain's CDR3 is CSAQGGPLVQVYERYF. DNA for the CDR3: TGCAGTGCACAGGGGGGACCCTTGGTCCAAGTCTACGAGCGGTACTTC.

This sequence joins TRBV5-1 and TRBJ2-1, with a weak D call TRBD1 (6 bases). The CDR3 sequence is 15 residues long. From germline, CDR1 is SGHRS and CDR2 YFSETQ. The V end was cut by 5 bases, the J end by 9 bases, with 21 bases between. The CDR3 reads CASRAGTPSTVEQFF. CDR3 bases: TGCGCCAGCAGGGCCGGGACACCCTCCACGGTTGAGCAGTTCTTC.

This clonotype has at least ten counts. The rearrangement joins TRBV6-2 or TRBV6-3 to TRBJ2-1; D remains unclear. Germline V gene lookup returns CDR1 MNHEY and CDR2 SVGEGT. V lost 2 bases and J lost 7, with 6 bases in between. The CDR3 loop spans 12 amino acids. The CDR3 nucleotides read TGTGCCAGCAGTTACAGGGTTAATGAGCAGTTCTTC. It codes for CASSYRVNEQFF.